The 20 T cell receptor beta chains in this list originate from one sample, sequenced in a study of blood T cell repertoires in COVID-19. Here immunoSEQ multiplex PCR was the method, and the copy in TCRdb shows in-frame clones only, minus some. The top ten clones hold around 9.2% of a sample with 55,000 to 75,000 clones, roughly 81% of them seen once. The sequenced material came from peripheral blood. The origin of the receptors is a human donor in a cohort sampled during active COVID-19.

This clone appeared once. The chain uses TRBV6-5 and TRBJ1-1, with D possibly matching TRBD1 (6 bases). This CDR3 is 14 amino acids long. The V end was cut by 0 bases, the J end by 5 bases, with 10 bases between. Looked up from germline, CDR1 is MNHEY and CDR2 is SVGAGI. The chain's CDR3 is CASSYSGGKTEAFF. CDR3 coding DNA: TGTGCCAGCAGTTACTCAGGGGGAAAGACTGAAGCTTTCTTT.

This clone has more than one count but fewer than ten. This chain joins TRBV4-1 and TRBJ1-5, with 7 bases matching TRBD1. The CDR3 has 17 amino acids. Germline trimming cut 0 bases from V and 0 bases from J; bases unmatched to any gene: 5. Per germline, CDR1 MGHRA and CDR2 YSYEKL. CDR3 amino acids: CASSQEYAGGSNQPQHF. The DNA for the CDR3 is TGCGCCAGCAGCCAAGAGTATGCAGGGGGTAGCAATCAGCCCCAGCATTTT.

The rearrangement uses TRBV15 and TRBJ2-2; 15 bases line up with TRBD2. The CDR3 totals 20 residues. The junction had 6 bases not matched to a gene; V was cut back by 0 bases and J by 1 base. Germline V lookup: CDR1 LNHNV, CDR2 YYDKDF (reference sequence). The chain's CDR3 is CATSRDWGLAGGRNTGELFF. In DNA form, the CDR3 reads TGTGCCACCAGCAGAGATTGGGGACTAGCGGGAGGTCGGAACACCGGGGAGCTGTTTTTT.

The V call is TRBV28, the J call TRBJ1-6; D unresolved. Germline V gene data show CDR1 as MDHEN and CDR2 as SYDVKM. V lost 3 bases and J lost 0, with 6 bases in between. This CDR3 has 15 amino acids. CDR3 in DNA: TGTGCCAGCAGTTTGCGGGGCTCCTATAATTCACCCCTCCACTTT. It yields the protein CASSLRGSYNSPLHF. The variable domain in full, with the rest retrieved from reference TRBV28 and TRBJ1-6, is DVKVTQSSRYLVKRTGEKVFLECVQDMDHENMFWYRQDPGLGLRLIYFSYDVKMKEKGDIPEGYSVSREKKERFSLILESASTNQTSMYLCASSLRGSYNSPLHFGNGTRLTVT.

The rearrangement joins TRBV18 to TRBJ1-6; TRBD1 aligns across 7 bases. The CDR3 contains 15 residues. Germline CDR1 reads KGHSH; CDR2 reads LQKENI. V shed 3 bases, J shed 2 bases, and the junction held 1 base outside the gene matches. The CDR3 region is CASSPQGAYNSPLHF. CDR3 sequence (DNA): TGTGCCAGCTCACCCCAGGGGGCCTATAATTCACCCCTCCACTTT.

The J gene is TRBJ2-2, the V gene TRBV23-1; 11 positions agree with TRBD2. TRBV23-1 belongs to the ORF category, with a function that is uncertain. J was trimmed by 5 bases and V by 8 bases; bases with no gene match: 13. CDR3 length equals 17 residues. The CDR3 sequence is CASGCSGRAKKTGELFF. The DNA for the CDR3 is TGCGCCAGCGGATGTAGCGGGAGGGCCAAGAAAACCGGGGAGCTGTTTTTT.

CDR3 protein: CASSYDRAGANVLTF. CDR3 DNA: TGTGCCAGCAGTTACGACAGGGCTGGGGCCAACGTCCTGACTTTC. The chain employs TRBV6-5 and TRBJ2-6, with TRBD1 identical over 7 bases. V lost 2 bases to trimming and J lost 2 bases; unmatched junction nucleotides: 0. The CDR3 contains 15 residues. Germline CDR1 and CDR2: MNHEY and SVGAGI.

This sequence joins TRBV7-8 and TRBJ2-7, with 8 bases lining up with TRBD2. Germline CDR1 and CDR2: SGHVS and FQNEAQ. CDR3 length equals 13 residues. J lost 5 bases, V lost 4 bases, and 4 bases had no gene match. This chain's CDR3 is CASSWGLVNEQYF. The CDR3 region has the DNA TGTGCCAGCAGCTGGGGACTAGTTAACGAGCAGTACTTC.

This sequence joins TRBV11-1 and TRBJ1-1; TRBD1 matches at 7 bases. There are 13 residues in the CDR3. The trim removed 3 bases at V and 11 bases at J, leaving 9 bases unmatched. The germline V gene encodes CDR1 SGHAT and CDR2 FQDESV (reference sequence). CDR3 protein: CASSFTQGLDAFF. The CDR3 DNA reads TGTGCCAGCAGCTTCACACAGGGGCTTGACGCTTTCTTT.

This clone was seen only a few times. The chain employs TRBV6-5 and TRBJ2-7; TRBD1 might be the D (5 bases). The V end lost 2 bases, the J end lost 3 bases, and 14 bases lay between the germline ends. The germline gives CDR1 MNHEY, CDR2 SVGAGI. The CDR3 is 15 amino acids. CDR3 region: CASSYTAPQGYEQYF. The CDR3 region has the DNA TGTGCCAGCAGTTACACCGCCCCGCAGGGCTACGAGCAGTACTTC.

The CDR3 is CASSPWVTGGGSGYTF. The CDR3 DNA reads as TGTGCCAGCAGCCCTTGGGTGACAGGGGGCGGATCTGGCTACACCTTC. The V gene is TRBV5-4, the J gene TRBJ1-2, with 10 bases fitting TRBD1. Germline CDR1 is SGHNT and CDR2 is YYREEE (reference sequence). Trimming took 4 bases from V and 7 from J; bases not matched to a gene: 13. CDR3 length equals 16 residues.

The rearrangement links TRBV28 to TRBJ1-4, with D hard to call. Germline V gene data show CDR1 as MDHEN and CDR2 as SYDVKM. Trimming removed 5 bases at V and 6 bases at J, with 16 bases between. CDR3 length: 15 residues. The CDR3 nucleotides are TGTGCCAGCAGTCCCACCGAGGGCGCGTATGAAAAACTGTTTTTT. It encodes CASSPTEGAYEKLFF.

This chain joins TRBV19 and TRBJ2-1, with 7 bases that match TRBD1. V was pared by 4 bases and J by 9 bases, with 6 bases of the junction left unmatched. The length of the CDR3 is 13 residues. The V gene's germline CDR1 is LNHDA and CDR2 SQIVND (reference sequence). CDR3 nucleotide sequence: TGTGCCAGTAGTAGTACAGGGGCCGCTGAGCAGTTCTTC. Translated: CASSSTGAAEQFF.

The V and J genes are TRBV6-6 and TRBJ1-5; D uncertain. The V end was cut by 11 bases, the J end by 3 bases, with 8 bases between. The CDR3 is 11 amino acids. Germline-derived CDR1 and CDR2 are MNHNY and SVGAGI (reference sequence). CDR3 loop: CAHGLNQPQHF. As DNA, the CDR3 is TGTGCCCATGGGCTCAATCAGCCCCAGCATTTT.

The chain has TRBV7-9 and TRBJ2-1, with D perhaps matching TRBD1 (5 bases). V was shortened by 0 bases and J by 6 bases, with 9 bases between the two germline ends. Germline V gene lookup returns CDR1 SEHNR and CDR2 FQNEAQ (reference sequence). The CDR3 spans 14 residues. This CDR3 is CASSLAIDSNEQFF. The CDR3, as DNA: TGTGCCAGCAGCTTAGCGATAGACAGCAATGAGCAGTTCTTC.

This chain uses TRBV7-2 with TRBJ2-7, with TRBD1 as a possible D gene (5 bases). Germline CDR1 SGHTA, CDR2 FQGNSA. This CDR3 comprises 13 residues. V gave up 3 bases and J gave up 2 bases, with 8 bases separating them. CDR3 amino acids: CASSFDRAYEQYF. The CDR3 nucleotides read TGTGCCAGCAGCTTCGACAGAGCCTACGAGCAGTACTTC.

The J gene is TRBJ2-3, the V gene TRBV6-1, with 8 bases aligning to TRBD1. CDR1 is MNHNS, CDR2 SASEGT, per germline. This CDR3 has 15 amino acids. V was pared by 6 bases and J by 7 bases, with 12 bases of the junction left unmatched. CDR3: CASSEGRGHQYTQYF. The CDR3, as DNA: TGTGCCAGCAGCGAGGGCAGGGGGCACCAGTATACGCAGTATTTT.

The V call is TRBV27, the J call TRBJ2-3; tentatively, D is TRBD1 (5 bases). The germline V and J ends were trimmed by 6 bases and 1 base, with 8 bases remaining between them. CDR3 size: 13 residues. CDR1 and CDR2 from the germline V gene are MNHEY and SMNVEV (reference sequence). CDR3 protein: CASSLGGTDTQYF. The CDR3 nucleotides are TGTGCCAGCAGCCTAGGGGGCACAGATACGCAGTATTTT.

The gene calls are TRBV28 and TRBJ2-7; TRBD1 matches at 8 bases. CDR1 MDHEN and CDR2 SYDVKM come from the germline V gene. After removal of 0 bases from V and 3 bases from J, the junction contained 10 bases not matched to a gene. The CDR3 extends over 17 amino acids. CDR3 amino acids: CASSLWGQGAKLYEQYF. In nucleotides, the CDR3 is TGTGCCAGCAGTTTATGGGGTCAGGGGGCGAAACTCTACGAGCAGTACTTC.

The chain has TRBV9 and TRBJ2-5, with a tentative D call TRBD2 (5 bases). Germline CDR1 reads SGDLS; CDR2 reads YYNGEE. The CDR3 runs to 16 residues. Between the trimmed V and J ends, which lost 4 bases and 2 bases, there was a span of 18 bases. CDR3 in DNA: TGTGCCAGCAGCACTAGTAGCGCCGTGTGGCAAGAGACCCAGTACTTC. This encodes CASSTSSAVWQETQYF.